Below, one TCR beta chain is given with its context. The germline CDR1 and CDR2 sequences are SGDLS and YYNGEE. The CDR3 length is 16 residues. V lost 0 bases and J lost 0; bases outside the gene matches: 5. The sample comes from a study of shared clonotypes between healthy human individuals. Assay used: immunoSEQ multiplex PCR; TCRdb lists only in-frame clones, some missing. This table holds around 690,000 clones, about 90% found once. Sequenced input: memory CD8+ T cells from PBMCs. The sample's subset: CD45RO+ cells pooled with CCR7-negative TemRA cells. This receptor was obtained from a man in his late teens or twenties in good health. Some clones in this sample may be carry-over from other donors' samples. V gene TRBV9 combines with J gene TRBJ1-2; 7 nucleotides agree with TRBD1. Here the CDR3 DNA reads TGTGCCAGCAGCGTAGCCCAGGGGGGCTCTAACTATGGCTACACCTTC. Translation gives CASSVAQGGSNYGYTF.